This is a list of T cell receptor beta chains from one sample in a study of a mutant IDH1 vaccine in newly diagnosed glioma. Some clones are missing from TCRdb's copy, which holds only in-frame ones; the method was immunoSEQ multiplex PCR. The sample includes about 44,000 clones, 80% to 85% seen only once; the top ten take around 4.5%. Antigen specificity for these receptors is unknown. The source was PBMCs, collected from a glioma patient whose treatment included an IDH1 peptide vaccine. The receptors derive from a woman aged 40-49 years with glioma. Some clones in this sample may be carry-over from other donors' samples. Each CDR3 is given with its conserved first and last residue. Fields, in order: CDR3 protein, CDR3 DNA, J gene, clone size, D gene, V gene. The D gene is left open where the match is weak. The size of a clone is reported for some rows only, either as once, few or many, or as a class for expanded clones.

CASSRALGPARGETQYF,TGCGCCAGCAGCCGAGCCCTCGGGCCCGCGCGGGGAGAGACCCAGTACTTC,TRBJ2-5,-,-,TRBV4-1
CASGDSPSYNSPLHF,TGCGCCAGCGGGGATTCACCCTCTTATAATTCACCCCTCCACTTT,TRBJ1-6,-,-,TRBV5-1
CASSLAGQGFSPLHF,TGCGCCAGCAGCTTGGCGGGACAGGGCTTCTCACCCCTCCACTTT,TRBJ1-6,-,TRBD1,TRBV5-1
CASSSDGYEQYF,TGTGCCAGCAGCTCTGACGGCTACGAGCAGTACTTC,TRBJ2-7,-,-,TRBV5-4
CASSYSTQDNEQFF,TGTGCCAGCAGTTACTCCACACAGGACAATGAGCAGTTCTTC,TRBJ2-1,-,-,TRBV6-5
CASSYGRLGIYGYTF,TGTGCCAGCAGTTATGGCCGGCTTGGGATATATGGCTACACCTTC,TRBJ1-2,-,-,TRBV6-5
CASSEAGPRATGELFF,TGTGCCAGCAGTGAAGCCGGCCCGCGGGCCACCGGGGAGCTGTTTTTT,TRBJ2-2,-,-,TRBV2
CASSAPGHSPLHF,TGTGCCAGCAGCGCCCCTGGCCATTCACCCCTCCACTTT,TRBJ1-6,-,-,TRBV9
CASSPTSYNEQFF,TGTGCCAGCAGCCCTACCTCCTACAATGAGCAGTTCTTC,TRBJ2-1,-,-,TRBV27
CASSYLGVQPQHF,TGTGCCAGCAGTTACTTGGGGGTCCAGCCCCAGCATTTT,TRBJ1-5,-,-,TRBV6-6
CASSYDRPTGANVLTF,TGTGCCAGCAGCTACGACAGGCCGACTGGGGCCAACGTCCTGACTTTC,TRBJ2-6,once,-,TRBV7-8
CAISERGTGGDGYTF,TGTGCCATCAGTGAGCGAGGGACAGGGGGAGATGGCTACACCTTC,TRBJ1-2,-,TRBD1,TRBV10-3
CASSFRTSSYEQYF,TGTGCCAGCAGCTTCAGGACTAGCTCCTACGAGCAGTACTTC,TRBJ2-7,once,TRBD2,TRBV7-2
CASSFTGFAAFF,TGTGCCAGCAGCTTTACAGGGTTTGCGGCTTTCTTT,TRBJ1-1,once,-,TRBV7-2
CASSNPPTGYTF,TGTGCCAGCAGCAACCCTCCGACTGGCTACACCTTC,TRBJ1-2,-,-,TRBV9
CASSMRRDPNYGYTF,TGTGCCAGTAGTATGCGCAGGGACCCTAACTATGGCTACACCTTC,TRBJ1-2,-,-,TRBV19
CASSFRVAEETQYF,TGCGCCAGCAGCTTCAGAGTAGCGGAAGAGACCCAGTACTTC,TRBJ2-5,once,-,TRBV5-1
CASSQGTSGFAQYF,TGTGCCAGCAGCCAAGGGACTAGCGGGTTTGCGCAGTATTTT,TRBJ2-3,-,TRBD2,TRBV4-2
CASSLTEVGTEAFF,TGTGCCAGCAGCTTGACCGAGGTGGGCACTGAAGCTTTCTTT,TRBJ1-1,-,-,TRBV5-6